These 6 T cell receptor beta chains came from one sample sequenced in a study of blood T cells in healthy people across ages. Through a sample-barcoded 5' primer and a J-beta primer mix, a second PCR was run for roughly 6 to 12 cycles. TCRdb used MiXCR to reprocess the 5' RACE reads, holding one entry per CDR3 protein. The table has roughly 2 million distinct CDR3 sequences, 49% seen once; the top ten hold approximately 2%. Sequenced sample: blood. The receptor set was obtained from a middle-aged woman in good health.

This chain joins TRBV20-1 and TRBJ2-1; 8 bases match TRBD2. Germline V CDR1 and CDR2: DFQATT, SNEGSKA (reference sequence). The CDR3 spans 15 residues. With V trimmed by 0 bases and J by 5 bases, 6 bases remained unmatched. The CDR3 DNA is TGCAGTGCTAGAGAATGGTCGGGGGGGCACAATGAGCAGTTCTTC. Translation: CSAREWSGGHNEQFF.

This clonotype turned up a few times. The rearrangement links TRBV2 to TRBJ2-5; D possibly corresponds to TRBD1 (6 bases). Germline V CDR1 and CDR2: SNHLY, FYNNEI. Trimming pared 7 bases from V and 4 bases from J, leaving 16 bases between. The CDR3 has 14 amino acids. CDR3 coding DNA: TGTGCCAGCACGGAACAGGGCCAGGGAGAGACCCAGTACTTC. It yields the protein CASTEQGQGETQYF.

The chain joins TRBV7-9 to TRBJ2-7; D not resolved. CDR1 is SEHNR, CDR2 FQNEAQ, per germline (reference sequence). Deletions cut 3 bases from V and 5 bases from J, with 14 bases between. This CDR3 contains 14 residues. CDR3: CASSFSTRLDEQYF. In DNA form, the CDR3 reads TGTGCCAGCAGCTTTAGCACCCGGTTGGACGAGCAGTACTTC. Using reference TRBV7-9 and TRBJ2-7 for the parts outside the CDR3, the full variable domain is DTGVSQNPRHKITKRGQNVTFRCDPISEHNRLYWYRQTLGQGPEFLTYFQNEAQLEKSRLLSDRFSAERPKGSFSTLEIQRTEQGDSAMYLCASSFSTRLDEQYFGPGTRLTVT.

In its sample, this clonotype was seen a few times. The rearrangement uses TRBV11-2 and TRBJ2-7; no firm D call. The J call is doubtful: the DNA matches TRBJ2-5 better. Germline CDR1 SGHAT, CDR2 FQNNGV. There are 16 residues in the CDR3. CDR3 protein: CASSLGLSVEKETQYF. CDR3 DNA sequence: TGTGCCAGCAGCTTAGGACTCTCGGTCGAGAAAGAGACCCAGTACTTC.

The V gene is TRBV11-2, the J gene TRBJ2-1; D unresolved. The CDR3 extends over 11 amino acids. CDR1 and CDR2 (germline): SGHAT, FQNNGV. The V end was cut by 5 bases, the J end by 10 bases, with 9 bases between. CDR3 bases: TGTGCCAGCAGCCCTCGGTTAGAGCAGTTCTTC. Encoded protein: CASSPRLEQFF. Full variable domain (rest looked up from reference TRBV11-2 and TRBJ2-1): EAGVAQSPRYKIIEKRQSVAFWCNPISGHATLYWYQQILGQGPKLLIQFQNNGVVDDSQLPKDRFSAERLKGVDSTLKIQPAKLEDSAVYLCASSPRLEQFFGPGTRLTVL.

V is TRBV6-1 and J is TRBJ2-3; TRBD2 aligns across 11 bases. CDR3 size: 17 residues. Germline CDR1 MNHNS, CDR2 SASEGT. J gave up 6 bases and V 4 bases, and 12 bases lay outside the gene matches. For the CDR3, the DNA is TGTGCCAGCAGTGCGATAAGACTAGCGGGGACTCTCGATACGCAGTATTTT. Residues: CASSAIRLAGTLDTQYF.